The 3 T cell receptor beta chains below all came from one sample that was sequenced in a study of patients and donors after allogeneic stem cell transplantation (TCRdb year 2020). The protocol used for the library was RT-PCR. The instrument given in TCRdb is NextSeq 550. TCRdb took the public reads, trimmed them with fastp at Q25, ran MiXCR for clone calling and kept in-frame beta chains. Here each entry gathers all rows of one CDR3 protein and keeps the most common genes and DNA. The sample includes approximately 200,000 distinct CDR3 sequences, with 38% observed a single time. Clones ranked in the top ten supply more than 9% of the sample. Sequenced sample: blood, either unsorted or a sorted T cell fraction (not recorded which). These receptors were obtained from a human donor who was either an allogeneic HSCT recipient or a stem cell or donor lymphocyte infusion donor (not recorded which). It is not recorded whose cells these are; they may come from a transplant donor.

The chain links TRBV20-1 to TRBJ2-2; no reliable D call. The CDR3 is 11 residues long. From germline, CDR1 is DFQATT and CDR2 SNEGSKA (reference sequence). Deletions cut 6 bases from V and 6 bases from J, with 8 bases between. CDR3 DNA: TGCAGTGCACCAAACCCCGGGGAGCTGTTTTTT. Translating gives CSAPNPGELFF.

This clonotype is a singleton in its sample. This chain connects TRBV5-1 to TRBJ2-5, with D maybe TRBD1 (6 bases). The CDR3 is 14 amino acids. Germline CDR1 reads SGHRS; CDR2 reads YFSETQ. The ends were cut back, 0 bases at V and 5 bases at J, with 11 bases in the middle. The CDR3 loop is CASSLGGRGETQYF. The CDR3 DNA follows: TGCGCCAGCAGCTTGGGGGGGCGCGGGGAGACCCAGTACTTC.

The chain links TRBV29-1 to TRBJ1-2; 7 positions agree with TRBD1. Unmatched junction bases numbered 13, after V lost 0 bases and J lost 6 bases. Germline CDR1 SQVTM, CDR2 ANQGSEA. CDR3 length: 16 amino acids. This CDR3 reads CSVEDPRGGGRNGYTF. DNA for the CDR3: TGCAGCGTTGAAGATCCCAGGGGGGGAGGCCGAAATGGCTACACCTTC.